This T cell receptor (beta chain) was retrieved from a study of graft-versus-host responses after intestinal transplantation. As for the study in general: The study gave all recipients anti-thymocyte globulin induction, then tacrolimus and steroids for approximately three years.

CDR3 length equals 16 residues. Per the germline V gene, CDR1 is LGHNT and CDR2 is FRNRAP. The germline V and J ends were trimmed by 3 bases and 0 bases, with 9 bases remaining between them. Sequenced by immunoSEQ multiplex PCR; TCRdb stores in-frame clones only, minus some. Of some 7,000 clones listed, 33% are singletons. Plating combined roughly 200,000 CFSE-labeled responder cells with roughly 200,000 irradiated, violet-dye-labeled stimulator cells. After mixed lymphocyte reaction, dividing CD4+ and CD8+ responder T cells were sorted. The sequence was collected from a human patient who was an organ donor for intestinal transplantation. The chain recombines TRBV12-5 with TRBJ2-6; D is uncertain. Sequencing was performed on alloreactive CD8+ T cells from a mixed lymphocyte reaction culture, taken before transplantation. Subset given: CFSE-low proliferating T cells sorted from approximately 6-day pre-transplant mixed lymphocyte reaction (GvH or HvG direction). The CDR3 loop reads CASGFLFPSGANVLTF. The CDR3, as DNA: TGTGCTAGTGGTTTTCTCTTCCCCTCTGGGGCCAACGTCCTGACTTTC.